The TCR beta chain under discussion was sequenced for a study of blood T cells in healthy people across ages. The second PCR ran roughly 6 to 11 cycles with a sample-barcoded 5' primer and J-beta primers. TCRdb analysed the 5' RACE reads with MiXCR anew, one entry per CDR3 protein. The data hold about 1.4 million distinct CDR3 sequences, with around 59% observed a single time. This clonotype was counted between two and nine times. This CDR3 is built from 13 residues. The V end was cut by 7 bases, the J end by 4 bases, with 13 bases between. J is TRBJ1-2 and V is TRBV12-3 or TRBV12-4, with D possibly being TRBD1 (6 bases). This TCR came from a young man in good health. The sample consisted of blood. The CDR3 sequence is CASTQGISYGYTF. DNA for the CDR3: TGTGCCAGCACCCAGGGGATTTCCTATGGCTACACCTTC.